The clone carrying this T cell receptor (beta chain) was seen a handful of times. What it recognizes is unknown. This specimen belongs to a study of identical twins. The cDNA had a unique molecular identifier and a template-switch universal primer site. Using its own MiXCR run on the 5' RACE reads, TCRdb lists one record per CDR3 protein. The sample lists 280,000 or so distinct CDR3 sequences; 6.5% to 9.5% were seen once. Study findings and constraints: The study found that models underestimated out-of-frame TCR alpha sharing in monozygotic twins. Interpretation of the results relied on cross-sectional statistical analysis and not on following the same donors.

This CDR3 contains 15 residues. The germline V gene encodes CDR1 SGHDN and CDR2 FVKESK. J gave up 2 bases and V 5 bases, and 5 bases lay outside the gene matches. These data also featured in a second study, about yellow fever vaccine responses in identical twins. That source adds: Twin vaccine T cell responses reportedly seemed partly convergent, partly personalized.

This TCR derives from a woman between 18 and 29 years old in good health. The chain joins TRBV14 to TRBJ2-7; 11 positions agree with TRBD2. Sequencing used memory (CD45RO+) T cells sorted from blood. DNA for the CDR3: TGTGCCAGCAGCTACACTAGCGGGAGTGCCTACGAGCAGTACTTC. Protein product: CASSYTSGSAYEQYF.